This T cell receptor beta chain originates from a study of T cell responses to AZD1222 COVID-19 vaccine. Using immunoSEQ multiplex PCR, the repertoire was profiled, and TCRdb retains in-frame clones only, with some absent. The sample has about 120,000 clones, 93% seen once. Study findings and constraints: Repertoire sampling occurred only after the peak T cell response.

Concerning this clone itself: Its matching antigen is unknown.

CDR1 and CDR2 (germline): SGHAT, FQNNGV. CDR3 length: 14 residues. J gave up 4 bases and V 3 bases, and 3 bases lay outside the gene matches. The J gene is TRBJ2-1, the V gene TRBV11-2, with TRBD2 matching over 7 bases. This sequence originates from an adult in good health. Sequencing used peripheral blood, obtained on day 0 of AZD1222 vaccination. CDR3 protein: CASSFLAVYNEQFF. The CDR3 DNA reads TGTGCCAGCAGCTTCCTAGCGGTATACAATGAGCAGTTCTTC.